A single sample is the source of the 21 T cell receptor beta chains below, sequenced in a study of blood T cells in healthy people across ages (dated by TCRdb to 2014 to 2015). Library method: 5' RACE. Sequencing relied on an Illumina HiSeq 2500. The second PCR ran for about 7 to 11 cycles and used a J-beta primer mix along with a sample-barcoded 5' primer. In-frame beta chains were kept once TCRdb had trimmed the public reads at Q25 with fastp and called clones with MiXCR. Rows merge per CDR3 protein into single entries with the most common DNA and genes. The table for this sample lists about 680,000 distinct CDR3 sequences; around half of them were counted only once. Roughly 30% of the sample belongs to the ten largest clones. What was sequenced was blood. The receptors here all came from an older woman in good health.

The chain links TRBV27 to TRBJ2-5; maybe TRBD1 (5 bases). V was clipped by 3 bases and J by 5 bases, with 16 bases between them. Germline V gives CDR1 MNHEY, CDR2 SMNVEV (reference sequence). The CDR3 has 15 amino acids. The CDR3 nucleotides read TGTGCCAGCAGTTTTCAAAGGACACATCGGGAGACCCAGTACTTC. It specifies CASSFQRTHRETQYF.

The V and J genes are TRBV28 and TRBJ1-4; the D gene is possibly TRBD1 (5 bases). Germline V gene data show CDR1 as MDHEN and CDR2 as SYDVKM. The V gene lost 6 bases and the J gene lost 8 bases, with 19 bases spanning the gap. This CDR3 is built from 15 residues. The CDR3 DNA reads TGTGCCAGCAGCATCCGGGACGTAGGTGAGGAAAAACTGTTTTTT. Its translation is CASSIRDVGEEKLFF.

As concerns this clonotype: A much larger clone sits a single nucleotide away, making a read error possible. V is TRBV4-3 and J is TRBJ2-5, with D perhaps matching TRBD2 (6 bases). Trimming removed 4 bases at V and 11 bases at J, with 14 bases between. Germline V gene lookup returns CDR1 LGHNA and CDR2 YSLEER. The CDR3 extends over 12 amino acids. CDR3 amino acids: CASSRETGRQYF. The CDR3 nucleotides are TGCGCCAGCAGCCGAGAAACGGGGAGGCAGTACTTC.

J is TRBJ2-5 and V is TRBV18; TRBD2 aligns across 10 bases. The CDR3 is 16 residues long. V gave up 2 bases and J gave up 5 bases; unmatched junction bases: 8. CDR1 and CDR2 from the germline V gene are KGHSH and LQKENI. The CDR3 here is CASSPVALAGEETQYF. CDR3 coding DNA: TGTGCCAGCTCACCAGTTGCTCTAGCGGGAGAGGAGACCCAGTACTTC. The full variable domain, with the rest looked up from reference TRBV18 and TRBJ2-5, is NAGVMQNPRHLVRRRGQEARLRCSPMKGHSHVYWYRQLPEEGLKFMVYLQKENIIDESGMPKERFSAEFPKEGPSILRIQQVVRGDSAAYFCASSPVALAGEETQYFGPGTRLLVL.

This chain connects TRBV5-5 to TRBJ2-7, with 7 bases aligning to TRBD1. The J call is in doubt because the DNA end fits TRBJ2-1 better. The CDR3 is 16 residues long. Germline V gene data show CDR1 as SGHKS and CDR2 as YYEKEE (reference sequence). The CDR3 DNA follows: TGTGCCAGCAGCTTACCCGGCACAGGGGTTAGAAATGAGCAGTTCTTC. Translation: CASSLPGTGVRNEQFF.

In its sample, this clonotype was seen many times. This chain joins TRBV9 and TRBJ2-1; 14 bases align to TRBD2. Per germline, CDR1 SGDLS and CDR2 YYNGEE. J lost 6 bases, V lost 7 bases, and 0 bases had no gene match. The CDR3 totals 13 residues. This CDR3 is CASGTSGSNEQFF. The CDR3 DNA follows: TGTGCCAGCGGGACTAGCGGGAGCAATGAGCAGTTCTTC.

A few counts support this clonotype. The V call is TRBV28, the J call TRBJ2-7; D gene unclear. TRBJ2-5 matches the DNA end more closely, so the J call is doubtful. This CDR3 has 12 residues. From germline, CDR1 is MDHEN and CDR2 SYDVKM. The CDR3 nucleotides read TGTGCCAGCAGTTTAAGAGCTGAGACCCAGTACTTC. Protein: CASSLRAETQYF.

The chain recombines TRBV11-2 with TRBJ2-5; 7 nucleotides line up with TRBD2. The CDR3 covers 16 residues. The germline CDR1 and CDR2 sequences are SGHAT and FQNNGV. The J segment lost 2 bases and the V segment lost 4 bases, leaving 10 bases of the junction unmatched. The CDR3 DNA reads as TGTGCCAGCAGCTCGACTGGGGGGGGAAGACAAGAGACCCAGTACTTC. This sequence encodes CASSSTGGGRQETQYF.

V usage is TRBV20-1 and J usage is TRBJ2-4; the match to TRBD1 covers 7 bases. This CDR3 has 14 amino acids. The germline CDR1 and CDR2 sequences are DFQATT and SNEGSKA (reference sequence). J lost 8 bases, V lost 0 bases, and 7 bases had no gene match. The CDR3 region is CSARDPRQGYIQYF. Here the CDR3 DNA reads TGCAGTGCTAGAGATCCGAGACAGGGATACATTCAGTACTTC.

V is TRBV3-1 and J is TRBJ1-2; 7 bases agree with TRBD1. The CDR3 totals 15 residues. J gave up 6 bases and V 4 bases, and 11 bases lay outside the gene matches. The germline CDR1 and CDR2 sequences are LGHDT and YNNKEL (reference sequence). The CDR3 region has the DNA TGTGCCAGCAGCCCCGCCGCAGGGGGGGGCCATGGCTACACCTTC. Translation: CASSPAAGGGHGYTF.

The rearrangement uses TRBV7-9 and TRBJ2-5, with D hard to call. In germline, CDR1 is SEHNR, CDR2 FQNEAQ (reference sequence). The CDR3 covers 14 residues. V was cut by 1 base and J by 11 bases, with 17 bases left in between. For the CDR3, the DNA is TGTGCCAGCAGCTTAGGCTCTAACTACAATGAGCAGTACTTC. Protein: CASSLGSNYNEQYF.

The chain carries TRBV7-2 and TRBJ2-3; TRBD2 matches at 7 bases. CDR1 is SGHTA, CDR2 FQGNSA, per germline. The CDR3 sequence is 18 residues long. Trimming at V came to 3 bases and at J to 0 bases, leaving 12 bases not matched to a gene. The CDR3 spells CASSFLAGITFSTDTQYF. In DNA, the CDR3 is TGTGCCAGCAGCTTTTTAGCGGGCATAACTTTTAGCACAGATACGCAGTATTTT.

The genes are TRBV20-1 and TRBJ2-5; the D gene is possibly TRBD2 (5 bases). Germline V gene sequence: CDR1 DFQATT, CDR2 SNEGSKA (reference sequence). The CDR3 has 11 amino acids. Here the CDR3 DNA reads TGCAGCGGGAACAAAAGGAGTGAGCAGTACTTC. This sequence encodes CSGNKRSEQYF.

This clonotype has a handful of counts. The J gene is TRBJ2-4, the V gene TRBV4-2, with TRBD1 matching 9 bases. The CDR3 extends over 17 amino acids. Germline CDR1 LGHNA, CDR2 YNFKEQ. The ends lost 0 bases at V and 1 base at J; junction bases unmatched: 4. The CDR3 is CASSQERTGVAKNIQYF. CDR3 coding DNA: TGTGCCAGCAGCCAAGAGAGGACAGGGGTGGCCAAAAACATTCAGTACTTC.

This clonotype was observed a few times. The rearrangement uses TRBV2 and TRBJ2-4; no reliable D call. The V gene's germline CDR1 is SNHLY and CDR2 FYNNEI. The length of the CDR3 is 16 residues. Trimming removed 4 bases at V and 0 bases at J, with 13 bases between. For the CDR3, the DNA is TGTGCCAGCAGTGCCGAAAGGCACATAGCCAAAAACATTCAGTACTTC. It translates to CASSAERHIAKNIQYF.

Only a few counts were recorded for this clonotype. The chain couples TRBV29-1 to TRBJ2-7; 7 nucleotides align to TRBD2. The J call is uncertain, as TRBJ2-5 better fits the DNA end. CDR1 is SQVTM and CDR2 is ANQGSEA in the germline V gene. This CDR3 contains 11 residues. The CDR3 loop is CSAGLGETQYF. The CDR3 DNA is TGCAGTGCAGGACTAGGGGAGACCCAGTACTTC.

The rearrangement uses TRBV18 and TRBJ2-5, with TRBD1 as a possible D gene (5 bases). The better agreement between TRBJ2-7 and the DNA end casts doubt on the J call. Germline CDR1 KGHSH, CDR2 LQKENI. The CDR3 spans 12 residues. The CDR3 sequence is CASSDTGYEQYF. The CDR3 DNA is TGTGCCAGCTCGGATACAGGATACGAGCAGTACTTC.

The table lists this clonotype with a few counts. This chain uses TRBV28 with TRBJ2-3, with D hard to call. There are 12 residues in the CDR3. The V gene lost 3 bases and the J gene lost 3 bases, with 4 bases spanning the gap. Germline CDR1 reads MDHEN; CDR2 reads SYDVKM. This chain's CDR3 is CASSFQTDTQYF. In DNA form, the CDR3 reads TGTGCCAGCAGTTTCCAAACAGATACGCAGTATTTT.

This chain connects TRBV6-2 or TRBV6-3 to TRBJ1-1, with D tentatively TRBD1 (5 bases). Germline V lookup: CDR1 MNHEY, CDR2 SVGEGT. The V and J ends lost 7 bases and 8 bases respectively, with 11 bases between them. The CDR3 has 11 amino acids. CDR3 DNA: TGTGCCAGCAAACGAGGGACCGAAGCTTTCTTT. Its protein is CASKRGTEAFF.

V gene TRBV7-2 combines with J gene TRBJ1-5, with D perhaps matching TRBD1 (5 bases). CDR1 is SGHTA and CDR2 is FQGNSA in the germline V gene. Deletions cut 4 bases from V and 3 bases from J, with 10 bases between. CDR3 length: 14 amino acids. The CDR3 coding sequence is TGTGCCAGCAGCTCCCGACAGACCAATCAGCCCCAGCATTTT. It is translated as CASSSRQTNQPQHF.

In this sample, this clonotype turned up a few times. J is TRBJ2-1 and V is TRBV9; TRBD2 aligns across 8 bases. The CDR3 length is 17 residues. The germline V gene has CDR1 SGDLS and CDR2 YYNGEE. V shed 0 bases and J 6 bases; nucleotides not matched to a gene: 11. CDR3 nucleotides: TGTGCCAGCAGCGTAGGGGATAGCGGGACCCAGGGCAATGAGCAGTTCTTC. Residues: CASSVGDSGTQGNEQFF.